This T cell receptor beta chain is drawn from a study of shared clonotypes between healthy human individuals. On this clone: Its target is unknown.

General study findings and limits: Blood alone was sampled, and tissue repertoires likely differ. Relative to clonotypes present in all four donors, those not shared had lower generation probabilities.

V was cut by 6 bases and J by 0 bases, with 18 bases left in between. Germline CDR1 and CDR2: SGHAT and FQNNGV. The CDR3 covers 16 residues. Assay used: immunoSEQ multiplex PCR; TCRdb lists only in-frame clones, some missing. Among roughly 1,600,000 clones, approximately 98.5% were seen once, and the ten largest hold around 0.38%. Material for sequencing was naive CD4+ T cells sorted from blood. The subset: CD45RA+ positively selected. The TCR originated in a man aged 25-45 years in good health. The V and J genes are TRBV11-2 and TRBJ2-7, with a possible D match to TRBD2 (7 bases). The CDR3 DNA reads as TGTGCCAGCAGTACGATGGGAGGGGGACCCTCCTACGAGCAGTACTTC. As protein: CASSTMGGGPSYEQYF.